This T cell receptor (beta chain) derives from a study of blood T cell repertoires in COVID-19. Study at large: From the United States, Italy and Spain came samples of acute and convalescent COVID-19. The cDNA or gDNA used as material had been derived from T cells, B-cell-depleted T cells, or PBMCs.

This clone was detected only once. Per the original methods: Reference gene primers were amplified, and this amplification served to estimate nucleated cell counts. Sequencing used immunoSEQ multiplex PCR; TCRdb keeps in-frame clones, though not all of them. V and J calls and clone size are copied from that table; D and trimming were computed from the DNA. The sample holds some 200,000 clones, around 82% seen once. The CDR3 covers 15 residues. With V trimmed by 0 bases and J by 3 bases, 2 bases remained unmatched. Germline loops: CDR1 SGHTS, CDR2 YDEGEE. Sequencing was done on a sample of peripheral blood. The chain couples TRBV5-8 to TRBJ2-3; TRBD2 matches 9 bases. The receptor comes from a woman in her 70s with acute or convalescent COVID-19. CDR3 DNA: TGTGCCAGCAGCTTGGATCTAGCGGGGACAGATACGCAGTATTTT. Residues: CASSLDLAGTDTQYF.